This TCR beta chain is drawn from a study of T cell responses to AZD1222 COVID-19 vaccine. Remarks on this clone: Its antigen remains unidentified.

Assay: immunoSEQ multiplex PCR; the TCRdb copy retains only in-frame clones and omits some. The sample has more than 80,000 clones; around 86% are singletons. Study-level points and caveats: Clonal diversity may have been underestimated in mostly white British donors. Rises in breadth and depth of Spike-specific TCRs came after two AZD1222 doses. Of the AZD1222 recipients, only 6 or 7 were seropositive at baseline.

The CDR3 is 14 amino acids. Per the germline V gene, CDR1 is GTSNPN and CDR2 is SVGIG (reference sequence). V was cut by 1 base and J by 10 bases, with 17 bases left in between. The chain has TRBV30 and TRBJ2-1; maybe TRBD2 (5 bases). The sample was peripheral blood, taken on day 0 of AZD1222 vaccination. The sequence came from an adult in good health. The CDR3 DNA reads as TGTGCCTGGAGTGACGGAGGCACTCCTCTAGAGCAGTTCTTC. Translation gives CAWSDGGTPLEQFF.